This T cell receptor (beta chain) was sequenced in a study of control samples from healthy donors and cancer patients. The CDR3 covers 14 residues. Between the trimmed V and J ends, which lost 0 bases and 8 bases, there was a span of 9 bases. Germline V lookup: CDR1 SGDLS, CDR2 YYNGEE. Clones were read by immunoSEQ multiplex PCR, and TCRdb kept only the in-frame ones, dropping some. The sample contains around 140,000 clones, about 93% of which appear only once. The sequence was collected from a middle-aged man in good health. What was sequenced was blood. The chain links TRBV9 to TRBJ1-6; no clear D gene. CDR3 sequence reads: CASSVALADSPLHF. The DNA of the CDR3 is TGTGCCAGCAGCGTAGCTCTTGCAGATTCACCCCTCCACTTT.